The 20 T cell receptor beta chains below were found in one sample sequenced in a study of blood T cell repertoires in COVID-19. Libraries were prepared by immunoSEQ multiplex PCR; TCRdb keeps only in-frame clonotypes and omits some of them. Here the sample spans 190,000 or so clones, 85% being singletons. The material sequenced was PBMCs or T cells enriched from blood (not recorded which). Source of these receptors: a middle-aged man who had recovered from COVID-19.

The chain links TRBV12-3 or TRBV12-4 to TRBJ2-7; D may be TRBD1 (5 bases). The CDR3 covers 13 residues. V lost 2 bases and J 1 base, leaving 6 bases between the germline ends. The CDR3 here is CASSLQGSYEQYF. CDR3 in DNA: TGTGCCAGCAGTTTACAGGGATCCTACGAGCAGTACTTC.

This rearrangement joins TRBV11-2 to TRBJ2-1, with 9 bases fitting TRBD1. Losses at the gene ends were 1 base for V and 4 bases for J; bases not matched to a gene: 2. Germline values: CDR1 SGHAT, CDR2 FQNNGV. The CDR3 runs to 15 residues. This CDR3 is CASSLGGTGYNEQFF. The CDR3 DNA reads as TGTGCCAGCAGCTTAGGCGGGACAGGGTACAATGAGCAGTTCTTC. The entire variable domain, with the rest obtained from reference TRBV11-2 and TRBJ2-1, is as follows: EAGVAQSPRYKIIEKRQSVAFWCNPISGHATLYWYQQILGQGPKLLIQFQNNGVVDDSQLPKDRFSAERLKGVDSTLKIQPAKLEDSAVYLCASSLGGTGYNEQFFGPGTRLTVL.

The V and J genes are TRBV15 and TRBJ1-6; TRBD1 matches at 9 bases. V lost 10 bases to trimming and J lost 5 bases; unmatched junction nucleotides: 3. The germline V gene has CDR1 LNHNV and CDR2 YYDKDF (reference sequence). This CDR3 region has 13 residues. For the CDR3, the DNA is TGTGCCAGCAGGACAGGGGATAATTCACCCCTCCACTTT. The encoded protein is CASRTGDNSPLHF.

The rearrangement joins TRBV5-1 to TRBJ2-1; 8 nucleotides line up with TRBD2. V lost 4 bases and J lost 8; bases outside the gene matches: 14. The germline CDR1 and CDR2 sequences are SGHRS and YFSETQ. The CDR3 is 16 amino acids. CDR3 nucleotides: TGCGCCAGCAGCATACAAGCGGGAGCGACAGGACATGAGCAGTTCTTC. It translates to CASSIQAGATGHEQFF.

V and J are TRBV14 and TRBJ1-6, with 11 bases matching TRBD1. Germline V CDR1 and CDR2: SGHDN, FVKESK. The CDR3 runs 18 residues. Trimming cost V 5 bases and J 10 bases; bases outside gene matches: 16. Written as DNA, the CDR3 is TGTGCCAGCAGCTCGAGGACAGGGGGCTGGCTGCGGGGGTCACCCCTCCACTTT. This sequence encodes CASSSRTGGWLRGSPLHF. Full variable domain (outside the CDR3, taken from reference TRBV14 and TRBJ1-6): EAGVTQFPSHSVIEKGQTVTLRCDPISGHDNLYWYRRVMGKEIKFLLHFVKESKQDESGMPNNRFLAERTGGTYSTLKVQPAELEDSGVYFCASSSRTGGWLRGSPLHFGNGTRLTVT.

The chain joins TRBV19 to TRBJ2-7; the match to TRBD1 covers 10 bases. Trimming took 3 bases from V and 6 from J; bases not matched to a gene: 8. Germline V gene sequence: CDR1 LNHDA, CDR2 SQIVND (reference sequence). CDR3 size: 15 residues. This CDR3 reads CASSIGDRGLGEQYF. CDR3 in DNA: TGTGCCAGTAGTATTGGAGACAGGGGGCTGGGCGAGCAGTACTTC.

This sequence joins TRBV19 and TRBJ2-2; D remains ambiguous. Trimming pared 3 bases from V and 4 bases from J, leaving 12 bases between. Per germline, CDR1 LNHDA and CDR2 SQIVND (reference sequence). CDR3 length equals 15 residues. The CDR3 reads CASSIRRQATGELFF. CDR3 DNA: TGTGCCAGTAGTATCAGACGGCAGGCCACCGGGGAGCTGTTTTTT.

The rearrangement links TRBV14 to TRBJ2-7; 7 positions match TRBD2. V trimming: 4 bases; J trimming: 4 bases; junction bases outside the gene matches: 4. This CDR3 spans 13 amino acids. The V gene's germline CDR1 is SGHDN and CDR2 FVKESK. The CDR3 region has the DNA TGTGCCAGCAGCCTCGGACTAGATTACGAGCAGTACTTC. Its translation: CASSLGLDYEQYF.

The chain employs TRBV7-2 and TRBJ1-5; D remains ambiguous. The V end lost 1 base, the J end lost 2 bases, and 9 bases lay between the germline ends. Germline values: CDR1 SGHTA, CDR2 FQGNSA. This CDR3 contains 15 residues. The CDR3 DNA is TGTGCCAGCAGCTTAGGAGCAGAGGGCAATCAGCCCCAGCATTTT. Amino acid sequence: CASSLGAEGNQPQHF.

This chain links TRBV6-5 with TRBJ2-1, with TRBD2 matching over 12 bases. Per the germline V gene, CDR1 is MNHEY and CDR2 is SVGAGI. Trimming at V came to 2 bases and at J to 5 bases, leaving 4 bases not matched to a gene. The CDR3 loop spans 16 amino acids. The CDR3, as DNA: TGTGCCAGCAGTTACAGGACTAGCGGGATTCACAATGAGCAGTTCTTC. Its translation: CASSYRTSGIHNEQFF.

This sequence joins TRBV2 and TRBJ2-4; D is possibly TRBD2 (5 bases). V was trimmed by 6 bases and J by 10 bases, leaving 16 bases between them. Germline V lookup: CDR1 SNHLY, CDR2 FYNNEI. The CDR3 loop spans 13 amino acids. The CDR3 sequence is CASRVGSEIIQYF. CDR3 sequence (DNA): TGTGCCAGCAGGGTAGGGAGTGAGATTATTCAGTACTTC.

The CDR3 DNA reads as TGTGCCAGCAGCTTAAGGGGGACGGTCTCTGGAAACACCATATATTTT. Amino acids: CASSLRGTVSGNTIYF. The V gene is TRBV7-9, the J gene TRBJ1-3, with a weak D call TRBD1 (6 bases). V lost 2 bases to trimming and J lost 0 bases, with 11 bases between them. Germline V gene sequence: CDR1 SEHNR, CDR2 FQNEAQ (reference sequence). The length of the CDR3 is 16 residues.

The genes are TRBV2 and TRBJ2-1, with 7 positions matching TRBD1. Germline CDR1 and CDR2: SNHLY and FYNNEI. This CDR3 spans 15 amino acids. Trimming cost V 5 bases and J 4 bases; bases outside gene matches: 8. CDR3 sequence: CASSPDRAGYNEQFF. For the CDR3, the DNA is TGTGCCAGCAGTCCCGACAGGGCAGGTTACAATGAGCAGTTCTTC.

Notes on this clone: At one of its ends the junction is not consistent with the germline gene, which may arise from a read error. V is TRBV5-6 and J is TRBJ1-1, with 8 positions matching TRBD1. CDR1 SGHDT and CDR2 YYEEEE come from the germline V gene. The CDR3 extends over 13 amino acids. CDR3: CASSYGQGSYPIF. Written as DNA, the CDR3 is TGTGCCAGCAGCTATGGACAGGGTTCGTACCCAATCTTT.

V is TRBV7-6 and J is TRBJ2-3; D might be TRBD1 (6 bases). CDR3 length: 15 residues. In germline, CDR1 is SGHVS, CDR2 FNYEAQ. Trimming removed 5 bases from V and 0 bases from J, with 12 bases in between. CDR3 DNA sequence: TGTGCCAGCAGCACCGGACAGCCTAGCACAGATACGCAGTATTTT. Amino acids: CASSTGQPSTDTQYF.

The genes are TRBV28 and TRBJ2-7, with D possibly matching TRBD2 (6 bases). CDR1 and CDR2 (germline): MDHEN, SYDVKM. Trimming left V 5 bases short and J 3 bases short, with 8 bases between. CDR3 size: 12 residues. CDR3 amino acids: CASSRGNYEQYF. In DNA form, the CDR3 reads TGTGCCAGCAGTCGGGGGAACTACGAGCAGTACTTC.

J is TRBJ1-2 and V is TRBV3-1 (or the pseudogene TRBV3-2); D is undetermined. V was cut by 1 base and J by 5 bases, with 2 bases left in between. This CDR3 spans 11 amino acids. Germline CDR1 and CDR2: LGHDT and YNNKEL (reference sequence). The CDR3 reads CASSQAYGYTF. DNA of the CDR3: TGTGCCAGCAGCCAAGCGTATGGCTACACCTTC.

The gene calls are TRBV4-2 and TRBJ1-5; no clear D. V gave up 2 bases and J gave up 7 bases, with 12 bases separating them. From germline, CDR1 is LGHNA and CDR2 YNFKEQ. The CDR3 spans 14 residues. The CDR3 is CASSQSEGGQPQHF. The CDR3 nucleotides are TGTGCCAGCAGCCAATCAGAGGGTGGACAGCCCCAGCATTTT.

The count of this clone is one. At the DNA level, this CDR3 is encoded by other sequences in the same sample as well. The CDR3 protein is CASSLASGNTIYF. CDR3 coding DNA: TGTGCCAGCAGCTTGGCCAGTGGAAACACCATATATTTT. This rearrangement joins TRBV5-4 to TRBJ1-3; D is uncertain. The CDR3 contains 13 residues. Germline CDR1 and CDR2: SGHNT and YYREEE (reference sequence). V was cut by 0 bases and J by 3 bases, with 4 bases left in between.

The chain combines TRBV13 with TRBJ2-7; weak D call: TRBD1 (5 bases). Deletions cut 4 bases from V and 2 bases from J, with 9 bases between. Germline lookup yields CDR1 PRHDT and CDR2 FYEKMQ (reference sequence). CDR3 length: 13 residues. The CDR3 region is CASSSPGPYEQYF. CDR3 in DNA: TGTGCCAGCAGCTCGCCAGGGCCCTACGAGCAGTACTTC.